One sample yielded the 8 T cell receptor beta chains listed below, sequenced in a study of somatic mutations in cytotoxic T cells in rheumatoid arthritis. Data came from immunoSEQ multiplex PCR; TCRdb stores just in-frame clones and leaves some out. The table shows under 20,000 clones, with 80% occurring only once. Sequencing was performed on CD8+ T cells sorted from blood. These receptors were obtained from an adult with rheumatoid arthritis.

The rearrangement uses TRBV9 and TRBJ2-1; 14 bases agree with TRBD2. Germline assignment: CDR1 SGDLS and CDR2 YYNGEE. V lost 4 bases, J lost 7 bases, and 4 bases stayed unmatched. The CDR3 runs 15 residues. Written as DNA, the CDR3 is TGTGCCAGCAGCAGCGGGACTAGCGGGGGTAATGAGCAGTTCTTC. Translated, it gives CASSSGTSGGNEQFF.

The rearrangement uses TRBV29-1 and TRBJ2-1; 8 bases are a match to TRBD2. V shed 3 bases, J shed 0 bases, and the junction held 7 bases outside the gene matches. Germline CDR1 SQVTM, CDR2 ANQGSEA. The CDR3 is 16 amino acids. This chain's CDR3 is CSVDPVAGSSYNEQFF. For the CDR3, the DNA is TGCAGCGTTGACCCAGTAGCGGGGAGCTCCTACAATGAGCAGTTCTTC.

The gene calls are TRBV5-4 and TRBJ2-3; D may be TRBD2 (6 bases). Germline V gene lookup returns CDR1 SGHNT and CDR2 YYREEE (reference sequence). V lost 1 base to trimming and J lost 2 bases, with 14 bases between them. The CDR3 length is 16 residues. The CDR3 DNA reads TGTGCCAGCAGCTTGACCGGGGGACCCCACACAGATACGCAGTATTTT. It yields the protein CASSLTGGPHTDTQYF.

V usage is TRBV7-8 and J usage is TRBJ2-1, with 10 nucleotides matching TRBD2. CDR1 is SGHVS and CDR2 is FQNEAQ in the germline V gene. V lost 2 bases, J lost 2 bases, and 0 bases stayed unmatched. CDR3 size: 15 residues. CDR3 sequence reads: CASSLSGGAYNEQFF. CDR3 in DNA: TGTGCCAGCAGCTTAAGCGGGGGGGCCTACAATGAGCAGTTCTTC.

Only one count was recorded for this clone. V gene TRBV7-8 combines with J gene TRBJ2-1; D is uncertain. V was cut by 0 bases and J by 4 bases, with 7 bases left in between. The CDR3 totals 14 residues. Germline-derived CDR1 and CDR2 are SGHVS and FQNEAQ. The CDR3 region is CASSLAGGYNEQFF. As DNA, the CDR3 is TGTGCCAGCAGCTTAGCAGGTGGATACAATGAGCAGTTCTTC.

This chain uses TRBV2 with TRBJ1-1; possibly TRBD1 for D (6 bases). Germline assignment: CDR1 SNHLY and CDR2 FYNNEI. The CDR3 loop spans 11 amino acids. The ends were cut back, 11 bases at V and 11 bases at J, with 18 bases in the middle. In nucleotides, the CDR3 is TGTGCCTCGGATCAGGGGCCAGGGGCTTTCTTT. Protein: CASDQGPGAFF.

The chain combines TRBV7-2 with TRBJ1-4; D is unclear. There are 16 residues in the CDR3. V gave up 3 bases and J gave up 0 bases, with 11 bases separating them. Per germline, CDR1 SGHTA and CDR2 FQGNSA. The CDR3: CASSFEVSTTNEKLFF. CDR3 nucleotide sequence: TGTGCCAGCAGCTTTGAGGTGTCCACAACTAATGAAAAACTGTTTTTT.

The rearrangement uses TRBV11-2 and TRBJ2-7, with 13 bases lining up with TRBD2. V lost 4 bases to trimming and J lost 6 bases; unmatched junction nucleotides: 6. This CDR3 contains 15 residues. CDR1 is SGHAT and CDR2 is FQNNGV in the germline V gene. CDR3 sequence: CASSSPGLAGSEQYF. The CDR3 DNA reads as TGTGCCAGCAGCTCTCCGGGACTAGCGGGGTCCGAGCAGTACTTC.